This T cell receptor beta chain was sequenced for a study of cytomegalovirus exposure and HLA in healthy donors. The primer mix had 60 Vbeta and 13 Jbeta primers. TCRdb's table, derived via immunoSEQ multiplex PCR, lists solely in-frame clones and lacks some. This sample yields about 62,000 clones, of which 70% to 75% are seen a single time; approximately 5% belongs to the top ten. Concerning this clone: Its antigen is as yet unknown.

Whole-study results and caveats: Most CMV-associated TCR beta chains appeared HLA-restricted in a later analysis. The authors considered a cluster of highly shared sequence variants likely to be a sequencing artifact.

Trimming pared 4 bases from V and 8 bases from J, leaving 8 bases between. CDR1 and CDR2 (germline): SGHTA, FQGTGA. CDR3 length equals 11 residues. This TCR came from a woman aged 30 to 39 in good health and CMV-seronegative. Sequencing was done on a sample of PBMCs. The chain joins TRBV7-3 to TRBJ1-1; tentative D call: TRBD1 (6 bases). Here the CDR3 DNA reads TGTGCCAGCAGCTCGGGGGGCGAAGCTTTCTTT. The encoded protein is CASSSGGEAFF.